One and the same sample provided the 23 T cell receptor beta chains below, sequenced in a study of shared clonotypes between healthy human individuals. Method: immunoSEQ multiplex PCR; TCRdb's copy keeps in-frame clones and lacks some. In the table there are nearly 750,000 clones, roughly two thirds of which are singletons. The source material was memory CD4+ T cells sorted from blood. Subset indicated: CD45RA-negative fraction. These TCRs come from a young woman in good health.

The V gene is TRBV6-6, the J gene TRBJ1-2; tentatively, D is TRBD1 (5 bases). The CDR3 consists of 15 residues. Trimming took off 2 bases at V and 8 bases at J, with 18 bases between the two ends. In germline, CDR1 is MNHNY, CDR2 SVGAGI (reference sequence). CDR3 DNA sequence: TGTGCCAGCAGTTACGCCACCTTGGGGGAGGAGGGCTACACCTTC. Its protein is CASSYATLGEEGYTF.

This clone came up once. J is TRBJ2-1 and V is TRBV6-6, with a possible D match to TRBD2 (5 bases). The CDR3 has 13 residues. V was shortened by 8 bases and J by 6 bases, with 14 bases between the two germline ends. Germline V gives CDR1 MNHNY, CDR2 SVGAGI (reference sequence). As DNA, the CDR3 is TGTGCCAGCGGGATAGTCGCGGGCAATGAGCAGTTCTTC. Its protein product is CASGIVAGNEQFF.

The chain combines TRBV11-2 with TRBJ2-7, with D unclear. The CDR3 totals 13 residues. Germline-derived CDR1 and CDR2 are SGHAT and FQNNGV. The germline V and J ends were trimmed by 2 bases and 7 bases, with 12 bases remaining between them. The CDR3 loop reads CASSLLGTREQYF. The CDR3, as DNA: TGTGCCAGCAGCTTACTGGGTACAAGGGAGCAGTACTTC.

Only one count was recorded for this clone. The chain carries TRBV9 and TRBJ2-1, with D hard to call. The CDR3 has 14 amino acids. Looked up from germline, CDR1 is SGDLS and CDR2 is YYNGEE. Trimming shortened V by 1 base and J by 5 bases, and 10 bases separated the two germline ends. CDR3 sequence (DNA): TGTGCCAGCAGCGTACGCGTCGGAAACAATGAGCAGTTCTTC. Its protein is CASSVRVGNNEQFF.

V gene TRBV30 combines with J gene TRBJ2-1; TRBD1 aligns across 8 bases. Germline values: CDR1 GTSNPN, CDR2 SVGIG (reference sequence). The CDR3 length is 14 residues. Unmatched junction bases numbered 14, after V lost 7 bases and J lost 9 bases. This CDR3 reads CASMPGQASGEQFF. In DNA, the CDR3 is TGTGCCTCGATGCCGGGACAGGCCTCTGGTGAGCAGTTCTTC.

The chain recombines TRBV5-1 with TRBJ2-5, with TRBD1 as a possible D gene (5 bases). This CDR3 contains 14 residues. The germline V and J ends were trimmed by 5 bases and 2 bases, with 13 bases remaining between them. CDR1 is SGHRS, CDR2 YFSETQ, per germline. CDR3 DNA sequence: TGCGCCAGCAGGGTGTTAACAGGACAAGAGACCCAGTACTTC. This codes for CASRVLTGQETQYF.

This sequence joins TRBV5-1 and TRBJ2-3; TRBD2 aligns across 9 bases. Germline V gene sequence: CDR1 SGHRS, CDR2 YFSETQ. Unmatched junction bases numbered 4, after V lost 2 bases and J lost 0 bases. CDR3 length: 16 residues. The CDR3 nucleotides are TGCGCCAGCAGCTTAGGACTAGCGCTCAGCACAGATACGCAGTATTTT. Protein: CASSLGLALSTDTQYF.

This clone was seen at least ten times. The chain couples TRBV28 to TRBJ2-1; 8 bases agree with TRBD2. From germline, CDR1 is MDHEN and CDR2 SYDVKM. Germline trimming cut 1 base from V and 8 bases from J; bases unmatched to any gene: 7. The CDR3 runs 15 residues. Here the CDR3 DNA reads TGTGCCAGCAGTTTATCCGGGAGGGTCGGCGATGAGCAGTTCTTC. Residues: CASSLSGRVGDEQFF.

The chain's CDR3 is CASSVRASGWADTQYF. In nucleotides, the CDR3 is TGTGCCAGCAGCGTAAGGGCTAGCGGGTGGGCAGATACGCAGTATTTT. The gene calls are TRBV9 and TRBJ2-3; 8 positions match TRBD2. The CDR3 is 16 residues long. After removal of 1 base from V and 4 bases from J, the junction contained 8 bases not matched to a gene. Germline CDR1 SGDLS, CDR2 YYNGEE.

The gene calls are TRBV5-1 and TRBJ2-7; no clear D. Per the germline V gene, CDR1 is SGHRS and CDR2 is YFSETQ. The CDR3 is made up of 15 amino acids. V shed 0 bases and J shed 0 bases, with 10 bases lying between them. As DNA, the CDR3 is TGCGCCAGCAGCTTGGGGGCCGTCAGCTCCTACGAGCAGTACTTC. Residues: CASSLGAVSSYEQYF.

This clone was picked up a small number of times. The V and J genes are TRBV27 and TRBJ2-7; D possibly corresponds to TRBD2 (5 bases). The CDR3 runs to 14 residues. With 9 bases removed from V and 4 bases from J, the gap between germline ends came to 19 bases. Germline V gene sequence: CDR1 MNHEY, CDR2 SMNVEV (reference sequence). The CDR3 is CASGSSGTQYEQYF. The CDR3 DNA is TGTGCCAGTGGGTCCAGCGGTACCCAATACGAGCAGTACTTC.

For this clone: In the same sample, other DNA sequences code for this CDR3. The rearrangement uses TRBV6-5 and TRBJ1-1, with D possibly TRBD1 on 6 matching bases. Per germline, CDR1 MNHEY and CDR2 SVGAGI. The CDR3 contains 13 residues. Trimming shortened V by 5 bases and J by 1 base, and 8 bases separated the two germline ends. CDR3 sequence reads: CASSRTENTEAFF. The CDR3, as DNA: TGTGCCAGCAGTAGGACAGAGAACACTGAAGCTTTCTTT.

The chain has TRBV28 and TRBJ2-7; 9 positions match TRBD1. Germline V gene lookup returns CDR1 MDHEN and CDR2 SYDVKM. V trimming: 4 bases; J trimming: 4 bases; junction bases outside the gene matches: 5. This CDR3 spans 14 amino acids. The CDR3 sequence is CASSWGTGSYEQYF. The CDR3 DNA sequence: TGTGCCAGCAGTTGGGGGACAGGGTCTTACGAGCAGTACTTC.

This sequence joins TRBV2 and TRBJ1-3, with D possibly matching TRBD1 (5 bases). Trimming left V 8 bases short and J 4 bases short, with 9 bases between. The CDR3 length is 12 residues. Per germline, CDR1 SNHLY and CDR2 FYNNEI. CDR3 in amino acids: CASWGEGNTIYF. The CDR3 bases are TGTGCCAGCTGGGGGGAAGGAAACACCATATATTTT.

This chain uses TRBV5-1 with TRBJ2-2, with 9 bases identical to TRBD1. CDR3 size: 15 residues. Germline V CDR1 and CDR2: SGHRS, YFSETQ. Losses at the gene ends were 5 bases for V and 3 bases for J; bases not matched to a gene: 5. As DNA, the CDR3 is TGCGCCAGCAGACAGGGGGCGTCGGACACCGGGGAGCTGTTTTTT. It specifies CASRQGASDTGELFF.

The rearrangement uses TRBV6-6 and TRBJ1-5; D is uncertain. V was shortened by 4 bases and J by 5 bases, with 15 bases between the two germline ends. The germline V gene has CDR1 MNHNY and CDR2 SVGAGI (reference sequence). The CDR3 length is 15 residues. Here the CDR3 DNA reads TGTGCCAGCAGTTTGAGAAGGGCGGAGGATCAGCCCCAGCATTTT. It encodes CASSLRRAEDQPQHF.

The rearrangement links TRBV25-1 to TRBJ2-7; TRBD2 matches at 10 bases. Trimming took 4 bases from V and 5 from J; bases not matched to a gene: 8. The CDR3 totals 15 residues. Germline CDR1 is MGHDK and CDR2 is SYGVNS. The DNA of the CDR3 is TGTGCCAGCAGTGGAGGACTAGCGGTTTCCGACGAGCAGTACTTC. This translates into CASSGGLAVSDEQYF.

This clone was observed a few times. The CDR3 DNA reads TGTGCCAGCAGCTTACACAGGGCCCGCAATCAGCCCCAGCATTTT. Translating it yields CASSLHRARNQPQHF. This chain connects TRBV5-7 to TRBJ1-5; D is possibly TRBD1 (6 bases). TRBV5-7 is assigned to the ORF class and has an uncertain function. CDR3 size: 15 residues. Deletions cut 2 bases from V and 2 bases from J, with 11 bases between.

V is TRBV28 and J is TRBJ2-3, with D perhaps matching TRBD1 (5 bases). V lost 2 bases, J lost 1 base, and 10 bases lay in between. CDR1 is MDHEN, CDR2 SYDVKM, per germline. The length of the CDR3 is 15 residues. The CDR3 sequence: CASSLLQGGTDTQYF. As DNA, the CDR3 is TGTGCCAGCAGTTTACTTCAGGGCGGCACAGATACGCAGTATTTT.

This clone was seen a few times. The chain employs TRBV28 and TRBJ1-5, with D possibly matching TRBD1 (6 bases). Trimming took 3 bases from V and 2 from J, leaving 14 bases between them. The germline V gene encodes CDR1 MDHEN and CDR2 SYDVKM. CDR3 length equals 16 residues. Here the CDR3 DNA reads TGTGCCAGCAGTTTTTGGGGGGGCAGGGGCAATCAGCCCCAGCATTTT. Residues: CASSFWGGRGNQPQHF.

V gene TRBV23-1 combines with J gene TRBJ2-1; 10 positions agree with TRBD2. TRBV23-1 counts as an open reading frame of uncertain function. V gave up 7 bases and J gave up 6 bases; unmatched junction bases: 18. The CDR3 spans 18 residues. Written as DNA, the CDR3 is TGCGCCAGCAAGTGCCCAGCGGGAGGGTTTAGGGAACGCAATGAGCAGTTCTTC. As protein: CASKCPAGGFRERNEQFF.

The chain employs TRBV13 and TRBJ2-5, with D possibly matching TRBD2 (5 bases). The CDR3 length is 14 residues. Trimming removed 2 bases at V and 4 bases at J, with 11 bases between. CDR1 and CDR2 (germline): PRHDT, FYEKMQ (reference sequence). Written as DNA, the CDR3 is TGTGCCAGCAGCTTACGAGGGTCTGGAGAGACCCAGTACTTC. This translates into CASSLRGSGETQYF.

The rearrangement uses TRBV2 and TRBJ2-1; D is unresolved. The germline V gene has CDR1 SNHLY and CDR2 FYNNEI. The CDR3 sequence is 13 residues long. V lost 2 bases and J lost 6, with 8 bases in between. CDR3 sequence reads: CASSESLVNEQFF. The CDR3 nucleotides are TGTGCCAGCAGTGAAAGCCTAGTCAATGAGCAGTTCTTC.